The 15 T cell receptor beta chains reported below all come from one sample, sequenced in a study of T cell responses to AZD1222 COVID-19 vaccine. The method was immunoSEQ multiplex PCR; TCRdb's version includes in-frame clones alone and lacks a portion of them. The data contain 120,000 to 150,000 clones, more than 70% of them singletons. This specimen consisted of peripheral blood, obtained 28 days after the second AZD1222 dose. The receptors here all came from an adult who received the AZD1222 COVID-19 vaccine.

V gene TRBV4-1 combines with J gene TRBJ2-7, with 12 bases matching TRBD2. Germline-derived CDR1 and CDR2 are MGHRA and YSYEKL. V shed 2 bases, J shed 4 bases, and the junction held 9 bases outside the gene matches. This CDR3 comprises 17 residues. CDR3 nucleotide sequence: TGCGCCAGCAGCCAAAACGAGGGACTAGCGGGCATATACGAGCAGTACTTC. Translated, it gives CASSQNEGLAGIYEQYF.

The gene calls are TRBV30 and TRBJ1-6; D not resolved. The germline V gene encodes CDR1 GTSNPN and CDR2 SVGIG (reference sequence). The CDR3 runs to 17 residues. Trimming removed 0 bases from V and 0 bases from J, with 12 bases in between. The CDR3 DNA reads TGTGCCTGGAGTGTACAGTCCCTGAGCTCCTATAATTCACCCCTCCACTTT. This gives the protein CAWSVQSLSSYNSPLHF.

V and J are TRBV12-3 or TRBV12-4 and TRBJ1-4; no firm D call. With 7 bases removed from V and 10 bases from J, the gap between germline ends came to 13 bases. This CDR3 is built from 12 residues. The CDR3 sequence is CASTRSRGKLFF. The DNA of the CDR3 is TGTGCCAGCACCCGGAGCCGGGGAAAACTGTTTTTT.

The genes are TRBV19 and TRBJ2-2; the D is unclear. The CDR3 has 15 residues. V lost 5 bases, J lost 0 bases, and 10 bases lay in between. CDR1 and CDR2 from the germline V gene are LNHDA and SQIVND (reference sequence). This CDR3 reads CASSSRRANTGELFF. Written as DNA, the CDR3 is TGTGCCAGTAGTTCCCGAAGGGCGAACACCGGGGAGCTGTTTTTT.

The rearrangement joins TRBV2 to TRBJ1-4, with D possibly being TRBD1 (5 bases). CDR3 length: 13 amino acids. Germline V gene lookup returns CDR1 SNHLY and CDR2 FYNNEI. Between the trimmed V and J ends, which lost 4 bases and 7 bases, there was a span of 10 bases. The CDR3 reads CASSVRVGEKLFF. The DNA of the CDR3 is TGTGCCAGCAGTGTCAGGGTTGGTGAAAAACTGTTTTTT.

The J gene is TRBJ1-5, the V gene TRBV2; 7 nucleotides match TRBD1. The V gene end was trimmed by 2 bases and the J gene end by 5 bases; junction bases not matched to a gene: 3. The CDR3 loop spans 14 amino acids. The germline V gene encodes CDR1 SNHLY and CDR2 FYNNEI. The CDR3: CASSERTGYQPQHF. The CDR3 region has the DNA TGTGCCAGCAGTGAAAGGACAGGCTATCAGCCCCAGCATTTT.

This chain joins TRBV19 and TRBJ1-4; TRBD1 matches at 7 bases. The CDR3 length is 14 residues. The V gene end was trimmed by 8 bases and the J gene end by 0 bases; junction bases not matched to a gene: 3. CDR1 and CDR2 (germline): LNHDA, SQIVND (reference sequence). This CDR3 reads CASRDSPTNEKLFF. CDR3 DNA sequence: TGTGCCAGTCGGGACAGCCCAACTAATGAAAAACTGTTTTTT.

V gene TRBV27 combines with J gene TRBJ2-6; D unclear. Germline CDR1 reads MNHEY; CDR2 reads SMNVEV (reference sequence). This CDR3 has 15 residues. The ends were cut back, 6 bases at V and 3 bases at J, with 12 bases in the middle. The CDR3 reads CASSLYQSGANVLTF. CDR3 sequence (DNA): TGTGCCAGCAGCCTATATCAGAGTGGGGCCAACGTCCTGACTTTC.

V is TRBV7-9 and J is TRBJ1-4, with 8 bases aligning to TRBD1. In germline, CDR1 is SEHNR, CDR2 FQNEAQ (reference sequence). There are 12 residues in the CDR3. The V and J ends lost 10 bases and 11 bases, in that order; junction bases with no gene match: 9. The CDR3 sequence: CATHDRGGKLFF. The CDR3 nucleotides are TGTGCCACTCACGACAGGGGTGGGAAACTGTTTTTT.

The rearrangement uses TRBV19 and TRBJ1-4; the D is unclear. The CDR3 totals 15 residues. The germline CDR1 and CDR2 sequences are LNHDA and SQIVND (reference sequence). Trimming pared 6 bases from V and 5 bases from J, leaving 16 bases between. CDR3: CASSLPGTGNEKLFF. The CDR3 nucleotides read TGTGCCAGTAGCCTGCCGGGAACTGGGAATGAAAAACTGTTTTTT.

This chain links TRBV19 with TRBJ2-7; TRBD2 might be the D (5 bases). Germline CDR1 and CDR2: LNHDA and SQIVND (reference sequence). CDR3 length: 12 residues. Trimming removed 3 bases at V and 4 bases at J, with 7 bases between. The CDR3 loop is CASSMGGYEQYF. The CDR3 DNA reads as TGTGCCAGTAGTATGGGCGGGTACGAGCAGTACTTC.

This clone occurred once. The chain carries TRBV9 and TRBJ1-5; tentative D call: TRBD1 (6 bases). Trimming removed 0 bases from V and 7 bases from J, with 11 bases in between. CDR1 and CDR2 (germline): SGDLS, YYNGEE. The CDR3 is 14 residues long. The CDR3 loop is CASSVGQENQPQHF. In DNA, the CDR3 is TGTGCCAGCAGCGTAGGACAGGAGAACCAGCCCCAGCATTTT.

This rearrangement joins TRBV5-1 to TRBJ2-7; perhaps D is TRBD1 or TRBD2 (5 bases each). From germline, CDR1 is SGHRS and CDR2 YFSETQ. This CDR3 has 12 amino acids. The V end lost 3 bases, the J end lost 7 bases, and 11 bases lay between the germline ends. CDR3: CASSSGAREQYF. CDR3 nucleotide sequence: TGCGCCAGCAGCTCCGGGGCCCGGGAGCAGTACTTC.

The gene calls are TRBV9 and TRBJ1-1; 8 nucleotides match TRBD1. The CDR3 totals 16 residues. CDR1 is SGDLS and CDR2 is YYNGEE in the germline V gene. V dropped 0 bases and J dropped 4; count of bases not matched to a gene: 8. CDR3 in amino acids: CASSVGAGGPGTEAFF. The CDR3 DNA sequence: TGTGCCAGCAGCGTAGGGGCAGGGGGCCCGGGCACTGAAGCTTTCTTT.

This chain links TRBV27 with TRBJ1-2; D unclear. CDR1 and CDR2 from the germline V gene are MNHEY and SMNVEV (reference sequence). The CDR3 consists of 13 residues. V lost 3 bases and J lost 4, with 9 bases in between. DNA of the CDR3: TGTGCCAGCAGTTTGGGCCCGGGCTATGGCTACACCTTC. Encoded protein: CASSLGPGYGYTF.